What follows are 30 T cell receptor beta chains derived from one specimen sequenced in a study of blood T cell repertoires in COVID-19. The data were produced by immunoSEQ multiplex PCR, yet TCRdb's version contains in-frame clones alone and is incomplete. Of about 310,000 clones listed, around nine tenths were seen once; the top ten hold 1%. The sample consisted of peripheral blood. Receptor source: a man between 50 and 59 years old with active or convalescent COVID-19.

This clone is a singleton in its sample. The chain uses TRBV28 and TRBJ2-7; 13 bases match TRBD2. Germline V gene data show CDR1 as MDHEN and CDR2 as SYDVKM. With V trimmed by 5 bases and J by 3 bases, 10 bases remained unmatched. The CDR3 spans 17 residues. This CDR3 reads CASSDPLTSGRHYEQYF. CDR3 sequence (DNA): TGTGCCAGCAGTGACCCCTTGACTAGCGGGAGGCACTACGAGCAGTACTTC.

The rearrangement links TRBV6-5 to TRBJ2-3; 13 bases align to TRBD2. CDR3 size: 14 residues. CDR1 is MNHEY and CDR2 is SVGAGI in the germline V gene. Unmatched junction bases numbered 1, after V lost 6 bases and J lost 4 bases. DNA for the CDR3: TGTGCCAGCAGGACTAGCGGGGGGCCAGATACGCAGTATTTT. Its protein product is CASRTSGGPDTQYF.

The J gene is TRBJ2-5, the V gene TRBV19, with 8 bases aligning to TRBD1. CDR3 size: 15 residues. V lost 6 bases, J lost 2 bases, and 8 bases stayed unmatched. Germline CDR1 reads LNHDA; CDR2 reads SQIVND (reference sequence). As DNA, the CDR3 is TGTGCCAGTAGGGACAGGGCTTCTGCTCAAGAGACCCAGTACTTC. Its protein product is CASRDRASAQETQYF.

This clone was seen a handful of times. The chain has TRBV13 and TRBJ1-1; 9 nucleotides match TRBD1. Germline V lookup: CDR1 PRHDT, CDR2 FYEKMQ (reference sequence). CDR3 length: 16 residues. J lost 1 base, V lost 3 bases, and 6 bases had no gene match. As DNA, the CDR3 is TGTGCCAGCAGCTTCGGGACAGGGACCTCGAACACTGAAGCTTTCTTT. Its translation: CASSFGTGTSNTEAFF.

Turning to this clone: Additional DNA sequences in this sample encode the identical CDR3. The DNA for the CDR3 is TGTGCCAGCAGCTTAGAGGCAGGGGGAGTGAACACTGAAGCTTTCTTT. Its protein product is CASSLEAGGVNTEAFF. The rearrangement uses TRBV7-9 and TRBJ1-1, with 7 bases fitting TRBD1. The CDR3 is made up of 16 amino acids. With 1 base clipped from V and 0 bases from J, the junction kept 5 bases outside the gene matches. Per germline, CDR1 SEHNR and CDR2 FQNEAQ (reference sequence).

The chain links TRBV28 to TRBJ2-7; D not certain. Germline V gene lookup returns CDR1 MDHEN and CDR2 SYDVKM. The CDR3 spans 14 residues. Deletions cut 3 bases from V and 1 base from J, with 10 bases between. Written as DNA, the CDR3 is TGTGCCAGCAGTTTCGCAACCAGTTCCTACGAGCAGTACTTC. Protein sequence: CASSFATSSYEQYF.

With respect to this clone: The identical CDR3 is also encoded by other nucleotide sequences in the sample. The chain uses TRBV9 and TRBJ2-1, with D possibly matching TRBD2 (6 bases). Germline V gene lookup returns CDR1 SGDLS and CDR2 YYNGEE. The CDR3 spans 15 residues. V lost 0 bases and J 0 bases, leaving 7 bases between the germline ends. In DNA form, the CDR3 reads TGTGCCAGCAGCGTAGTGGGGGGCTCCTACAATGAGCAGTTCTTC. Amino acid sequence: CASSVVGGSYNEQFF.

The genes are TRBV7-9 and TRBJ1-1; TRBD1 is a possible D gene (6 bases). V was clipped by 5 bases and J by 6 bases, with 16 bases between them. Germline CDR1 SEHNR, CDR2 FQNEAQ (reference sequence). The CDR3 has 14 residues. DNA of the CDR3: TGTGCCAGCAGCCCACAGGGCACTCTCGCTGAAGCTTTCTTT. Translating it yields CASSPQGTLAEAFF.

The rearrangement joins TRBV10-3 to TRBJ1-1; 10 bases line up with TRBD1. This CDR3 contains 15 residues. Trimming took 6 bases from V and 5 from J; bases not matched to a gene: 9. Germline assignment: CDR1 ENHRY and CDR2 SYGVKD. The CDR3 loop reads CAIRTTDRGFTEAFF. The CDR3, as DNA: TGTGCCATCAGGACTACGGACAGGGGGTTTACTGAAGCTTTCTTT.

The chain joins TRBV18 to TRBJ1-4; TRBD1 might be the D (5 bases). Deletions cut 3 bases from V and 8 bases from J, with 13 bases between. Germline V gene sequence: CDR1 KGHSH, CDR2 LQKENI. There are 14 residues in the CDR3. CDR3 sequence reads: CASSPGTAGEKLFF. The CDR3, as DNA: TGTGCCAGCTCACCTGGCACAGCAGGGGAAAAACTGTTTTTT.

V gene TRBV28 combines with J gene TRBJ1-2; TRBD1 aligns across 10 bases. Germline CDR1 is MDHEN and CDR2 is SYDVKM. After removal of 5 bases from V and 5 bases from J, the junction contained 5 bases not matched to a gene. This CDR3 has 14 amino acids. The DNA for the CDR3 is TGTGCCAGCAGTAGACAGGGGGCACGGTATGGCTACACCTTC. It specifies CASSRQGARYGYTF.

Only one count was recorded for this clone. This sequence joins TRBV14 and TRBJ1-6; perhaps TRBD1 as D (6 bases). Between the trimmed V and J ends, which lost 1 base and 6 bases, there was a span of 16 bases. There are 17 residues in the CDR3. Germline-derived CDR1 and CDR2 are SGHDN and FVKESK. The CDR3 region has the DNA TGTGCCAGCAGCCAAGTGCGGGGGGCGCGGGGTAATTCACCCCTCCACTTT. Its protein is CASSQVRGARGNSPLHF.

The chain recombines TRBV3-1 (or the pseudogene TRBV3-2) with TRBJ1-2; D uncertain. V lost 3 bases to trimming and J lost 2 bases, with 10 bases between them. The germline V gene encodes CDR1 LGHDT and CDR2 YNNKEL (reference sequence). The CDR3 is 14 residues long. The CDR3 loop is CASSHGPVNYGYTF. In DNA, the CDR3 is TGTGCCAGCAGCCATGGTCCGGTGAACTATGGCTACACCTTC.

J is TRBJ2-1 and V is TRBV19, with 10 bases fitting TRBD2. Unmatched junction bases numbered 6, after V lost 5 bases and J lost 5 bases. The CDR3 spans 15 residues. Per the germline V gene, CDR1 is LNHDA and CDR2 is SQIVND (reference sequence). CDR3 DNA sequence: TGTGCCAGTAGTCCACCTAGCGGGAGCGACAATGAGCAGTTCTTC. Translating gives CASSPPSGSDNEQFF.

DNA of the CDR3: TGTGCCAGCAGTGAATTTAGCGGGAGGGATACCGGGGAGCTGTTTTTT. Translation: CASSEFSGRDTGELFF. The rearrangement uses TRBV2 and TRBJ2-2; 11 positions agree with TRBD2. The CDR3 is made up of 16 amino acids. Germline V gene sequence: CDR1 SNHLY, CDR2 FYNNEI. The V and J ends lost 2 bases and 5 bases, in that order; junction bases with no gene match: 4.

The rearrangement joins TRBV3-1 (or the pseudogene TRBV3-2) to TRBJ1-6; D might be TRBD1 (5 bases). The length of the CDR3 is 13 residues. The ends were cut back, 4 bases at V and 7 bases at J, with 8 bases in the middle. Germline CDR1 LGHDT, CDR2 YNNKEL (reference sequence). CDR3 DNA: TGTGCCAGCAGCCCTTGGACAAATTCACCCCTCCACTTT. It is translated as CASSPWTNSPLHF.

There are a few counts of this clone. V gene TRBV3-1 (or the pseudogene TRBV3-2) combines with J gene TRBJ1-3; D not resolved. CDR1 is LGHDT, CDR2 YNNKEL, per germline (reference sequence). V was shortened by 3 bases and J by 1 base, with 7 bases between the two germline ends. The CDR3 loop spans 14 amino acids. The CDR3 DNA follows: TGTGCCAGCAGCCAGTCAGAATCTGGAAACACCATATATTTT. Translating gives CASSQSESGNTIYF.

The chain combines TRBV21-1 with TRBJ1-4. TRBV21-1 is a recognized pseudogene. The CDR3 has 17 residues. CDR3 coding DNA: TGTGCCAGCAGCAAGGGTGGGACTAGGGGTCACCGGGGGAAACTGTTTTTT. This encodes CASSKGGTRGHRGKLFF.

The rearrangement links TRBV28 to TRBJ1-3; 7 nucleotides line up with TRBD1. The CDR3 is 13 amino acids. Germline V CDR1 and CDR2: MDHEN, SYDVKM. V lost 8 bases to trimming and J lost 4 bases; unmatched junction nucleotides: 5. The CDR3 sequence is CASGQGGGNTIYF. The DNA for the CDR3 is TGTGCCAGCGGCCAGGGGGGAGGAAACACCATATATTTT. The variable domain in full, completed from reference TRBV28 and TRBJ1-3, reads DVKVTQSSRYLVKRTGEKVFLECVQDMDHENMFWYRQDPGLGLRLIYFSYDVKMKEKGDIPEGYSVSREKKERFSLILESASTNQTSMYLCASGQGGGNTIYFGEGSWLTVV.

The CDR3, as DNA: TGTGCCAGCAGCGTAGAGGGACAGGGGTTGAGGGAGCAGTACTTC. It is translated as CASSVEGQGLREQYF. The J gene is TRBJ2-7, the V gene TRBV9; 10 nucleotides align to TRBD1. The V gene end was trimmed by 0 bases and the J gene end by 7 bases; junction bases not matched to a gene: 7. Germline assignment: CDR1 SGDLS and CDR2 YYNGEE. The CDR3 loop spans 15 amino acids.

This chain links TRBV10-3 with TRBJ1-1, with 10 nucleotides matching TRBD1. With 3 bases clipped from V and 6 bases from J, the junction kept 7 bases outside the gene matches. The V gene's germline CDR1 is ENHRY and CDR2 SYGVKD. This CDR3 spans 15 amino acids. The CDR3 DNA reads TGTGCCATCAGTGAAATGACAGGGGGCTTCTCTGAAGCTTTCTTT. It yields the protein CAISEMTGGFSEAFF.

This clone was observed at least ten times. The genes are TRBV6-2 or TRBV6-3 and TRBJ2-1, with TRBD2 as a possible D gene (5 bases). Germline CDR1 is MNHEY and CDR2 is SVGEGT. The CDR3 has 15 amino acids. The V gene lost 5 bases and the J gene lost 0 bases, with 11 bases spanning the gap. The CDR3 DNA reads TGTGCCAGCAGTGTGAGGGAGAGCTCCTACAATGAGCAGTTCTTC. It specifies CASSVRESSYNEQFF.

The chain is built from TRBV3-1 (or the pseudogene TRBV3-2) and TRBJ1-1, with D uncertain. With 3 bases removed from V and 1 base from J, the gap between germline ends came to 9 bases. This CDR3 spans 14 amino acids. Germline V gene lookup returns CDR1 LGHDT and CDR2 YNNKEL (reference sequence). In nucleotides, the CDR3 is TGTGCCAGCAGCCACTCTGAGGCGAACACTGAAGCTTTCTTT. Encoded protein: CASSHSEANTEAFF.

This clone was picked up a small number of times. V usage is TRBV4-1 and J usage is TRBJ1-1; 7 bases match TRBD1. The CDR3 loop spans 16 amino acids. The trim removed 2 bases at V and 4 bases at J, leaving 10 bases unmatched. Germline values: CDR1 MGHRA, CDR2 YSYEKL. CDR3 in DNA: TGCGCCAGCAGCCAAACAATACTGAGGGGGCCCACTGAAGCTTTCTTT. Its protein product is CASSQTILRGPTEAFF.

This chain uses TRBV4-2 with TRBJ2-3; 11 nucleotides align to TRBD2. The V segment lost 5 bases and the J segment 0 bases; nucleotides outside the gene matches: 7. CDR1 is LGHNA, CDR2 YNFKEQ, per germline. This CDR3 is built from 17 residues. The CDR3 sequence is CASSRLGTSGSTDTQYF. The CDR3 nucleotides are TGTGCCAGCAGCAGACTCGGGACTAGCGGTAGCACAGATACGCAGTATTTT.

The chain has TRBV29-1 and TRBJ2-3; D is perhaps TRBD2 (6 bases). The V gene lost 5 bases and the J gene lost 1 base, with 7 bases spanning the gap. Germline CDR1 SQVTM, CDR2 ANQGSEA. The CDR3 covers 12 residues. This chain's CDR3 is CSVRGGTDTQYF. The DNA for the CDR3 is TGCAGCGTTCGCGGGGGCACAGATACGCAGTATTTT.

The V call is TRBV7-6, the J call TRBJ1-5, with 7 bases identical to TRBD1. CDR3 length: 15 residues. V dropped 5 bases and J dropped 5; count of bases not matched to a gene: 9. Looked up from germline, CDR1 is SGHVS and CDR2 is FNYEAQ. CDR3 loop: CASSESTGLDQPQHF. The CDR3 DNA follows: TGTGCCAGCAGCGAATCGACAGGGCTGGATCAGCCCCAGCATTTT.

V usage is TRBV5-4 and J usage is TRBJ2-3; 8 nucleotides align to TRBD2. J lost 6 bases, V lost 10 bases, and 13 bases had no gene match. Germline CDR1 and CDR2: SGHNT and YYREEE (reference sequence). This CDR3 has 14 residues. The CDR3 DNA reads TGTGCCCTGGGGCCGGGAGGGCCCTGGGATACGCAGTATTTT. As protein: CALGPGGPWDTQYF.

CDR3 nucleotides: TGTGCCTGGAGGACAGGGCCGAGCTCCTACGAGCAGTACTTC. It codes for CAWRTGPSSYEQYF. This rearrangement joins TRBV30 to TRBJ2-7, with 7 bases lining up with TRBD1. The V gene's germline CDR1 is GTSNPN and CDR2 SVGIG (reference sequence). This CDR3 contains 14 residues. The junction had 5 bases not matched to a gene; V was cut back by 3 bases and J by 0 bases. The full variable domain, rest sourced from reference TRBV30 and TRBJ2-7, is SQTIHQWPATLVQPVGSPLSLECTVEGTSNPNLYWYRQAAGRGLQLLFYSVGIGQISSEVPQNLSASRPQDRQFILSSKKLLLSDSGFYLCAWRTGPSSYEQYFGPGTRLTVT.

The genes are TRBV11-3 and TRBJ1-4, with 9 bases aligning to TRBD1. Germline V gene sequence: CDR1 SGHNT, CDR2 YENEEA. The CDR3 has 13 residues. J was trimmed by 9 bases and V by 8 bases; bases with no gene match: 7. CDR3: CASRGTGKKKLFF. CDR3 DNA sequence: TGTGCCAGCCGGGGGACAGGGAAGAAAAAACTGTTTTTT. Full variable domain (missing parts from reference TRBV11-3 and TRBJ1-4): EAGVVQSPRYKIIEKKQPVAFWCNPISGHNTLYWYLQNLGQGPELLIRYENEEAVDDSQLPKDRFSAERLKGVDSTLKIQPAELGDSAVYLCASRGTGKKKLFFGSGTQLSVL.